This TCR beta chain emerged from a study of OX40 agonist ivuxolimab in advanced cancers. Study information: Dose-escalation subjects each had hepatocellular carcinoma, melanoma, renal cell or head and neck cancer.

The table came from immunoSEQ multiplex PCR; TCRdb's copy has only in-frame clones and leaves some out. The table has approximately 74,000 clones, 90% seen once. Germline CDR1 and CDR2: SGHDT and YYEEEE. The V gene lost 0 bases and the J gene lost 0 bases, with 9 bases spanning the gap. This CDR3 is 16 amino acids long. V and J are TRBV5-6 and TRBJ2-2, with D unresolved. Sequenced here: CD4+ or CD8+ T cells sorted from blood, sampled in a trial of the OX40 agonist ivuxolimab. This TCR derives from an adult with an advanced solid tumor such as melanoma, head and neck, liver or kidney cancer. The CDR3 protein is CASSLGLLANTGELFF. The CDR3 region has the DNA TGTGCCAGCAGCTTGGGACTCCTAGCGAACACCGGGGAGCTGTTTTTT.